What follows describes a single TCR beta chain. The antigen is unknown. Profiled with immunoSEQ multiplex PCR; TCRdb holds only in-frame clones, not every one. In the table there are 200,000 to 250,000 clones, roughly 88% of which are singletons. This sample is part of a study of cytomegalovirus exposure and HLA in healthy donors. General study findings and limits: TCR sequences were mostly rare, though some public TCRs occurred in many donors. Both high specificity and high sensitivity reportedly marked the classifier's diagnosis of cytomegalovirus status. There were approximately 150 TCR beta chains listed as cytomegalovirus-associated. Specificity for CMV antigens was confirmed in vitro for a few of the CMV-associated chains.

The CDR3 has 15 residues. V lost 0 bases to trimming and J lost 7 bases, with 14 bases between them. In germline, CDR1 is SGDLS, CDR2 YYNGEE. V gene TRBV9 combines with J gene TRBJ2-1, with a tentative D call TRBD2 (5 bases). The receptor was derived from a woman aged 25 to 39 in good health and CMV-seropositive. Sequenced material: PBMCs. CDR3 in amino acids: CASSVVGSVGNEQFF. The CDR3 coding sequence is TGTGCCAGCAGCGTAGTAGGTAGCGTTGGGAATGAGCAGTTCTTC. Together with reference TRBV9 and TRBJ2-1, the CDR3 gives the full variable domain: DSGVTQTPKHLITATGQRVTLRCSPRSGDLSVYWYQQSLDQGLQFLIQYYNGEERAKGNILERFSAQQFPDLHSELNLSSLELGDSALYFCASSVVGSVGNEQFFGPGTRLTVL.